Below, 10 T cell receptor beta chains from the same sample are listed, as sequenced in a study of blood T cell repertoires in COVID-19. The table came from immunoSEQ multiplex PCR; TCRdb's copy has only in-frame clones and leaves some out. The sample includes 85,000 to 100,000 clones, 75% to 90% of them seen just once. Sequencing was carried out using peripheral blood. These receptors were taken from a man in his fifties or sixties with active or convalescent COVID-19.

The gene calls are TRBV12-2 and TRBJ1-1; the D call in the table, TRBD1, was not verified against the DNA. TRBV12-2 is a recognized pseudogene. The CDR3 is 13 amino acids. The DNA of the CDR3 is TGTGCAAGTCGCACAAACAAGAACACTGAAGCTTTCTTT. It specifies CASRTNKNTEAFF.

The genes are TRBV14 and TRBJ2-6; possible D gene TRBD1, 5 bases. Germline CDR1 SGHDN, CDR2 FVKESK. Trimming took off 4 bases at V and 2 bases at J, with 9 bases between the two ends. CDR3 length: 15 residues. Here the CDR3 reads CASSLRVAGANVLTF. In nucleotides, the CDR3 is TGTGCCAGCAGCCTCAGGGTCGCTGGGGCCAACGTCCTGACTTTC.

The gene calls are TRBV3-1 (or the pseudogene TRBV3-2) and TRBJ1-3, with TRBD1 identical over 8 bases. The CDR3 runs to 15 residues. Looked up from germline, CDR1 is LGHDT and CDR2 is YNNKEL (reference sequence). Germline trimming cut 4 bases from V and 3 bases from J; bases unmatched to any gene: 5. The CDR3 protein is CASSPQGAYGNTIYF. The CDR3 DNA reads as TGTGCCAGCAGCCCCCAGGGGGCTTATGGAAACACCATATATTTT.

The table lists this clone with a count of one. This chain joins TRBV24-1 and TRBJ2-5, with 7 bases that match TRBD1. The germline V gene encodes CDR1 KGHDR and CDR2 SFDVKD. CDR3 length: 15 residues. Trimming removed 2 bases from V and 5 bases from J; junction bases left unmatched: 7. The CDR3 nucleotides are TGTGCCACCAGTGATTCCGACAGGGTAGCCGAGACCCAGTACTTC. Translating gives CATSDSDRVAETQYF.

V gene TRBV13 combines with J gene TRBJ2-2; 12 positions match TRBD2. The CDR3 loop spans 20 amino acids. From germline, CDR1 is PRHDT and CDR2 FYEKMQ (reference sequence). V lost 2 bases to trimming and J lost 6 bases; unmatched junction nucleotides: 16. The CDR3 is CASSLRLAGVFSNGPGELFF. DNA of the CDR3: TGTGCCAGCAGCTTAAGACTAGCGGGAGTATTTTCAAACGGTCCCGGGGAGCTGTTTTTT.

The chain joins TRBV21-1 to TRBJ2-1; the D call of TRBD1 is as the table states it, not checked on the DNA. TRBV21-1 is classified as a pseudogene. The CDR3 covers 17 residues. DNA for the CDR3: TGTGCCAGCAGCAAAGTTAGGACAGATACTAGATACAATGAGCAGTTCTTC. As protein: CASSKVRTDTRYNEQFF.

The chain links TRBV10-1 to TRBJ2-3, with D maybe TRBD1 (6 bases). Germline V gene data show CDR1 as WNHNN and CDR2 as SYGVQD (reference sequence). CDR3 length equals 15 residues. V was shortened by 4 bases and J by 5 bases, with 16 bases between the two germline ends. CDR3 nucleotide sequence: TGCGCCAGCAGTGGAATGATTCAGGGGAGAGATACGCAGTATTTT. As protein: CASSGMIQGRDTQYF.

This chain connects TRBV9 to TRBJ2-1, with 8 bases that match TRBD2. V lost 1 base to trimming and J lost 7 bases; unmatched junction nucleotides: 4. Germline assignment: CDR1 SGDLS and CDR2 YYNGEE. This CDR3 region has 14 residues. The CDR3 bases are TGTGCCAGCAGCGTAATTAGCGGGGATAATGAGCAGTTCTTC. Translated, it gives CASSVISGDNEQFF.

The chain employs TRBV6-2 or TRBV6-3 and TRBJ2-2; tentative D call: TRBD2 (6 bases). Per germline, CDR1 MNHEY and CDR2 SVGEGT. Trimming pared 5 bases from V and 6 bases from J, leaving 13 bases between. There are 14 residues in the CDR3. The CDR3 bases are TGTGCCAGCAGTCGCGGGGTCGTCGCCGGGGAGCTGTTTTTT. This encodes CASSRGVVAGELFF.

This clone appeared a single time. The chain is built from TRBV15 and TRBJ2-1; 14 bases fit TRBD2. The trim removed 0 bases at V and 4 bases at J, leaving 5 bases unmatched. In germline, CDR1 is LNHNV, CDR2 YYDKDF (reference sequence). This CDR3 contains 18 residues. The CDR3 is CATSRDLRLAGGYNEQFF. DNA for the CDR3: TGTGCCACCAGCAGAGACCTGCGACTAGCGGGAGGGTACAATGAGCAGTTCTTC. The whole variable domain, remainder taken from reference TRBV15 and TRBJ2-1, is DAMVIQNPRYQVTQFGKPVTLSCSQTLNHNVMYWYQQKSSQAPKLLFHYYDKDFNNEADTPDNFQSRRPNTSFCFLDIRSPGLGDTAMYLCATSRDLRLAGGYNEQFFGPGTRLTVL.